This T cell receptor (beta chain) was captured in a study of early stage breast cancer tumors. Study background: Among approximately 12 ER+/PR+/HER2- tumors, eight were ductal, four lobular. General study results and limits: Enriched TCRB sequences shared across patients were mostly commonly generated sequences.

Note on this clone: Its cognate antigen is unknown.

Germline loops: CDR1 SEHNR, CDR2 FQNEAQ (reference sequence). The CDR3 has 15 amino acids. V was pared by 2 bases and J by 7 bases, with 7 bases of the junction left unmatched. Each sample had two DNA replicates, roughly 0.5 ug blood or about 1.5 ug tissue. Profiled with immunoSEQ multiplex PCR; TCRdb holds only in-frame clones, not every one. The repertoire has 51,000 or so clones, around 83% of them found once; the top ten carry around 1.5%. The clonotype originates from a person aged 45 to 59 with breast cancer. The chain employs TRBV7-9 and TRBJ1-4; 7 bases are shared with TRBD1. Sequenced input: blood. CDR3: CASSLSRQGGEKLFF. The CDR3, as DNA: TGTGCCAGCAGCTTAAGTCGGCAGGGGGGTGAAAAACTGTTTTTT.